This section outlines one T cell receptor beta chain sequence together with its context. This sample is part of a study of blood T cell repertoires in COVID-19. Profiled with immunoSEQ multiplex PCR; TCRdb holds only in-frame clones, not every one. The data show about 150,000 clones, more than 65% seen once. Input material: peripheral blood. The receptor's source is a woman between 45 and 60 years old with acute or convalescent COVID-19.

CDR3 DNA: TGTGCCAGCAGCCCGGGTGGGGGCGCAGCAGCTAACTATGGCTACACCTTC. Translating it yields CASSPGGGAAANYGYTF. The gene calls are TRBV5-6 and TRBJ1-2; possibly TRBD1 for D (6 bases). The CDR3 spans 17 residues. V was shortened by 4 bases and J by 0 bases, with 19 bases between the two germline ends. Per germline, CDR1 SGHDT and CDR2 YYEEEE.